The 15 T cell receptor beta chains presented below share a single source sample, sequenced in a study of CD8 T cells in Susac syndrome. With random hexamers, roughly 0.45 to 1 ug RNA was reverse transcribed. TCRdb analysed the immunoSEQ multiplex PCR reads with MiXCR anew, one entry per CDR3 protein. The sample consists of over 95,000 distinct CDR3 sequences, around 90% of them appearing once. The sample was CD4+ T cells from PBMCs. The receptors stem from a human donor in good health.

This chain connects TRBV6-5 to TRBJ2-7; D could derive from TRBD1 or TRBD2 (5 bases each). The CDR3 totals 11 residues. Germline loops: CDR1 MNHEY, CDR2 SVGAGI. V lost 8 bases, J lost 11 bases, and 16 bases lay in between. In nucleotides, the CDR3 is TGTGCCAGCTCCTACGGGGCCAGGGAGTACTTC. It is translated as CASSYGAREYF.

The V gene is TRBV6-6, the J gene TRBJ1-3; no clear D gene. This CDR3 contains 14 residues. Germline lookup yields CDR1 MNHNY and CDR2 SVGAGI (reference sequence). Trimming took 7 bases from V and 4 from J, leaving 14 bases between them. CDR3 coding DNA: TGTGCCAGCACCCGGTTGGGAGAGGGAAACACCATATATTTT. Its translation: CASTRLGEGNTIYF.

This chain joins TRBV6-2 or TRBV6-3 and TRBJ2-2, with D perhaps given as TRBD1 or TRBD2 (6 bases each). CDR3 length equals 15 residues. Germline CDR1 is MNHEY and CDR2 is SVGEGT. Trimming removed 0 bases at V and 3 bases at J, with 8 bases between. The CDR3 region is CASSYSGGYTGELFF. CDR3 DNA sequence: TGTGCCAGCAGTTACTCGGGGGGCTACACCGGGGAGCTGTTTTTT.

V usage is TRBV6-6 and J usage is TRBJ2-7; 7 nucleotides line up with TRBD1. The germline V gene encodes CDR1 MNHNY and CDR2 SVGAGI (reference sequence). CDR3 length: 11 amino acids. CDR3 DNA: TGTTCTACAGGGGAACTCTACGAGCAGTACTTC. This translates into CSTGELYEQYF.

The V and J genes are TRBV7-2 and TRBJ2-3; TRBD1 is a possible D gene (7 bases). The CDR3 has 15 residues. V was pared by 5 bases and J by 4 bases, with 16 bases between. Germline assignment: CDR1 SGHTA and CDR2 FQGNSA. CDR3 sequence: CASSPHRGGADTQYF. Here the CDR3 DNA reads TGTGCCAGCAGCCCTCACAGGGGAGGAGCAGATACGCAGTATTTT.

The chain recombines TRBV6-2 or TRBV6-3 with TRBJ2-1; TRBD2 agrees at 8 bases. This CDR3 has 18 residues. Germline V gene sequence: CDR1 MNHEY, CDR2 SVGEGT. J was trimmed by 1 base and V by 5 bases; bases with no gene match: 13. The chain's CDR3 is CASSGQGGRRASYNEQFF. Here the CDR3 DNA reads TGTGCCAGCAGTGGTCAGGGCGGGAGGAGGGCGTCCTACAATGAGCAGTTCTTC.

In DNA form, the CDR3 reads TGTGCCAGCAGTTACCAAGGAACAGGGAACTATGGCTACACCTTC. Protein product: CASSYQGTGNYGYTF. The V and J genes are TRBV6-6 and TRBJ1-2, with a possible D match to TRBD1 (6 bases). CDR1 is MNHNY, CDR2 SVGAGI, per germline (reference sequence). Trimming shortened V by 2 bases and J by 2 bases, and 12 bases separated the two germline ends. This CDR3 spans 15 amino acids.

Here the CDR3 DNA reads TGCAGTTCCTCGTTCGCGGGCATTCAGTACTTC. Translated, it gives CSSSFAGIQYF. The chain recombines TRBV29-1 with TRBJ2-4, with D possibly being TRBD2 (5 bases). Per germline, CDR1 SQVTM and CDR2 ANQGSEA. The CDR3 runs 11 residues.

This sequence joins TRBV7-2 and TRBJ1-1; 7 nucleotides align to TRBD1. This CDR3 is built from 16 residues. Germline V lookup: CDR1 SGHTA, CDR2 FQGNSA. V lost 2 bases to trimming and J lost 0 bases; unmatched junction nucleotides: 6. The CDR3 nucleotides read TGTGCCAGCAGCTTACAGTCAACAGGGGTGAACACTGAAGCTTTCTTT. Its translation is CASSLQSTGVNTEAFF.

V gene TRBV7-2 combines with J gene TRBJ2-4, with a possible D match to TRBD1 (5 bases). The CDR3 consists of 15 residues. Trimming pared 5 bases from V and 7 bases from J, leaving 18 bases between. Germline V CDR1 and CDR2: SGHTA, FQGNSA. The CDR3 DNA reads TGTGCCAGCAGCCTCGTGCCAGGGATGGAGAACATTCAGTACTTC. Its translation is CASSLVPGMENIQYF. Based on the CDR3 plus reference TRBV7-2 and TRBJ2-4, the full variable domain is GAGVSQSPSNKVTEKGKDVELRCDPISGHTALYWYRQSLGQGLEFLIYFQGNSAPDKSGLPSDRFSAERTGGSVSTLTIQRTQQEDSAVYLCASSLVPGMENIQYFGAGTRLSVL.

The chain carries TRBV29-1 and TRBJ2-3; 7 bases agree with TRBD2. V shed 7 bases and J 2 bases; nucleotides not matched to a gene: 15. Germline CDR1 is SQVTM and CDR2 is ANQGSEA. The CDR3 has 16 amino acids. This chain's CDR3 is CSAANLKRDYTDTQYF. DNA for the CDR3: TGCAGCGCCGCCAATTTGAAGCGGGACTACACAGATACGCAGTATTTT.

The V and J genes are TRBV5-1 and TRBJ2-2; D may be TRBD1 (6 bases). Germline-derived CDR1 and CDR2 are SGHRS and YFSETQ. The CDR3 is 14 amino acids. Between the trimmed V and J ends, which lost 5 bases and 1 base, there was a span of 9 bases. DNA for the CDR3: TGCGCCAGCAGACCGGGACAGAACACCGGGGAGCTGTTTTTT. Amino acid sequence: CASRPGQNTGELFF. Combining the CDR3 with reference TRBV5-1 and TRBJ2-2 gives the whole variable domain KAGVTQTPRYLIKTRGQQVTLSCSPISGHRSVSWYQQTPGQGLQFLFEYFSETQRNKGNFPGRFSGRQFSNSRSEMNVSTLELGDSALYLCASRPGQNTGELFFGEGSRLTVL.

V and J are TRBV13 and TRBJ1-3; D not certain. The V end was cut by 0 bases, the J end by 4 bases, with 7 bases between. Germline CDR1 PRHDT, CDR2 FYEKMQ (reference sequence). The CDR3 extends over 14 amino acids. The CDR3 loop is CASSLGGFGNTIYF. The CDR3 region has the DNA TGTGCCAGCAGCTTAGGAGGGTTCGGAAACACCATATATTTT.

The V gene is TRBV13, the J gene TRBJ2-1; 15 bases line up with TRBD2. Germline V gene sequence: CDR1 PRHDT, CDR2 FYEKMQ (reference sequence). This CDR3 is 21 amino acids long. The V and J ends lost 2 bases and 4 bases, in that order; junction bases with no gene match: 15. The CDR3 DNA reads as TGTGCCAGCAGCTTAACTCGGACTAGCGGGGGGGCTAAAGGGCTTTACAATGAGCAGTTCTTC. It yields the protein CASSLTRTSGGAKGLYNEQFF.

The chain carries TRBV6-1 and TRBJ2-3; weak D call: TRBD2 (6 bases). Germline-derived CDR1 and CDR2 are MNHNS and SASEGT. V shed 6 bases and J shed 6 bases, with 22 bases lying between them. The CDR3 has 16 amino acids. Written as DNA, the CDR3 is TGTGCCAGCAGGAAAGATGGGGCGGGAATGCTGGATACGCAGTATTTT. Protein sequence: CASRKDGAGMLDTQYF.